The present TCR beta chain was sequenced within a study of T cell responses to AZD1222 COVID-19 vaccine. There are 20 residues in the CDR3. The J segment lost 7 bases and the V segment lost 4 bases, leaving 26 bases of the junction unmatched. The V gene's germline CDR1 is SGHVS and CDR2 FQNEAQ. Worth noting for this clone: Its antigen is still unknown.

Measured with immunoSEQ multiplex PCR; TCRdb has only the in-frame clones, and not every one. This sample has 120,000 to 150,000 clones, with more than 90% found just once. Notes on the study in general: Spike regions recognized by vaccine-associated CD4 TCRs spanned the protein, led by 160-218 and 743-854. The repertoires were collected only after the peak T cell response.

The sample here was peripheral blood, taken on day 0 of AZD1222 vaccination. This clonotype originated in an adult in good health. The V call is TRBV7-8, the J call TRBJ2-7, with TRBD1 identical over 9 bases. The CDR3 reads CASSSSPGQGSSIGVWEQYF. In DNA form, the CDR3 reads TGTGCCAGCAGCTCCTCGCCGGGACAGGGAAGTTCGATCGGCGTTTGGGAGCAGTACTTC.